The clone carrying this TCR beta chain was observed once. Its specificity is unknown. The record originates from a study of T cells in localized non-small cell lung cancer. Findings and limits, study-wide: Paired adjacent lung recovered a median roughly 60 of the top 100 tumor clones. Uninvolved adjacent lung showed higher T cell clonality than tumor.

Germline CDR1 is MDHEN and CDR2 is SYDVKM. The CDR3 length is 13 residues. V was clipped by 8 bases and J by 10 bases, with 18 bases between them. Only in-frame clones appear in the TCRdb table, and some are missing; sequencing was by immunoSEQ multiplex PCR. The profile shows some 33,000 clones, 90% to 95% of them singletons. This specimen consisted of PBMCs, obtained before any cancer treatment. This clonotype was obtained from a man aged 40 to 69 with stage II lung adenocarcinoma. The gene calls are TRBV28 and TRBJ2-1; the D is unclear. CDR3: CASLVTGKEEQFF. CDR3 in DNA: TGTGCCAGCCTTGTGACTGGGAAGGAAGAGCAGTTCTTC.